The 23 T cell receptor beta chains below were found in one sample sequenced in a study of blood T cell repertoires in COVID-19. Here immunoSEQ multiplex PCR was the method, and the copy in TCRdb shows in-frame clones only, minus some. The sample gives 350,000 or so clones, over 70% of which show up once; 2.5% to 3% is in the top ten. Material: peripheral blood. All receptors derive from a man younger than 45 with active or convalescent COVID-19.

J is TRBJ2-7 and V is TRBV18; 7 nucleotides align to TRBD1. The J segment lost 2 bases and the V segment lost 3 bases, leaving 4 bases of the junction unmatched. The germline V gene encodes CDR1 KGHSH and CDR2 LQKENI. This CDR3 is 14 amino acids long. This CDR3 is CASSPRTGTYEQYF. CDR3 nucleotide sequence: TGTGCCAGCTCACCTAGGACAGGAACCTACGAGCAGTACTTC.

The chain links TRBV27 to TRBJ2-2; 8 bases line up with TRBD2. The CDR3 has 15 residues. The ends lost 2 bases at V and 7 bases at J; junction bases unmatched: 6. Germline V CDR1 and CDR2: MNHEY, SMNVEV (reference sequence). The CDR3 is CASSLGTSRNGELFF. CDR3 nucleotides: TGTGCCAGCAGTTTAGGGACTAGTCGGAACGGGGAGCTGTTTTTT.

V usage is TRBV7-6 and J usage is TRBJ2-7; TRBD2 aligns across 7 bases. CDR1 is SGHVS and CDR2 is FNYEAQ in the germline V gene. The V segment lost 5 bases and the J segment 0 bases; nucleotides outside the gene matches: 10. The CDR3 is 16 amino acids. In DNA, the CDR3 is TGTGCCAGCAGCCGACAGTCGGGCGGGAGCTCCTACGAGCAGTACTTC. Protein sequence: CASSRQSGGSSYEQYF.

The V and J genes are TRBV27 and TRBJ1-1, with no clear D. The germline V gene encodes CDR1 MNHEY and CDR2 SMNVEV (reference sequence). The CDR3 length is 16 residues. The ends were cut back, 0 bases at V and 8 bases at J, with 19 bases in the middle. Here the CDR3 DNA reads TGTGCCAGCAGTTTATCGGCCTACGTACCCCCGAGGGAAGCTTTCTTT. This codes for CASSLSAYVPPREAFF.

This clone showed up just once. This chain's CDR3 is CASRKGELDRSGYF. The CDR3 nucleotides read TGTGCCAGCAGGAAGGGTGAGTTGGACAGATCGGGGTACTTC. The chain employs TRBV21-1 and TRBJ1-2; TRBD1, the table's D call, was not compared with the DNA. TRBV21-1 is deemed a pseudogene. The CDR3 has 14 amino acids.

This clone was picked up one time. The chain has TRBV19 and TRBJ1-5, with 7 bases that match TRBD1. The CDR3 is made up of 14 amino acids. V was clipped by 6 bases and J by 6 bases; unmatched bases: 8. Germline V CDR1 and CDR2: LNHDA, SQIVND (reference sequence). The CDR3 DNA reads TGTGCCAGTAGCTTAGACAGGGAGAGTCAGCCCCAGCATTTT. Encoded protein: CASSLDRESQPQHF.

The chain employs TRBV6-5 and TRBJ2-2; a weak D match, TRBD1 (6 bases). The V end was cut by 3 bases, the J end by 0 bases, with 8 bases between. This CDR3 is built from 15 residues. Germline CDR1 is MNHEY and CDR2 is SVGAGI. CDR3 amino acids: CASSYDRSNTGELFF. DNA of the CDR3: TGTGCCAGCAGTTATGACAGGTCGAACACCGGGGAGCTGTTTTTT.

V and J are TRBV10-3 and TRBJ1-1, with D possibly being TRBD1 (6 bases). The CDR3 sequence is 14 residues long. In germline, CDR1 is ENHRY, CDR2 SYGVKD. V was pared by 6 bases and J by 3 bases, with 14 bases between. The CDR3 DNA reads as TGTGCCATCAGGAGACAGGTGGGGGACACTGAAGCTTTCTTT. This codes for CAIRRQVGDTEAFF.

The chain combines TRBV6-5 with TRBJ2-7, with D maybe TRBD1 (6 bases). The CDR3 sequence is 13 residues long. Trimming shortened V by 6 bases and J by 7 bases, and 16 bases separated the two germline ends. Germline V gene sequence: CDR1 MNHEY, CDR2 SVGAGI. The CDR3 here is CASSPKGEREQYF. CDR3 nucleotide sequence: TGTGCCAGCAGCCCAAAGGGGGAAAGGGAGCAGTACTTC.

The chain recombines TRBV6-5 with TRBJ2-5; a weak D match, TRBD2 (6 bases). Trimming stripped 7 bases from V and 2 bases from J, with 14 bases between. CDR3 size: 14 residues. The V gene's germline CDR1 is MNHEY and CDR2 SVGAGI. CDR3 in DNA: TGTGCCAGCACCCTGATGGGGAGGCAAGAGACCCAGTACTTC. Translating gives CASTLMGRQETQYF.

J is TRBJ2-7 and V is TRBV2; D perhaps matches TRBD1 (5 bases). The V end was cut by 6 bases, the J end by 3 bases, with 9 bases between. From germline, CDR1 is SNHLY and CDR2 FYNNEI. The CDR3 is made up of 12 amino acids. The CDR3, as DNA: TGTGCCAGCAGCAGGGCCGTCTACGAGCAGTACTTC. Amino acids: CASSRAVYEQYF.

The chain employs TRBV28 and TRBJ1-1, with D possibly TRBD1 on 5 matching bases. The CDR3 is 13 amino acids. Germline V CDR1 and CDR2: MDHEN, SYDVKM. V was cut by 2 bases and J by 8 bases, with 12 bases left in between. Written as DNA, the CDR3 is TGTGCCAGCAGTTTACAGGGAAATGTAGAAGCTTTCTTT. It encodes CASSLQGNVEAFF.

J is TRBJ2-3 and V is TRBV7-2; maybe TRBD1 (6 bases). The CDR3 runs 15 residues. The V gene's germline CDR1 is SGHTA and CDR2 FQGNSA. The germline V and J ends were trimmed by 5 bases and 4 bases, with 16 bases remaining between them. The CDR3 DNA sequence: TGTGCCAGCAGCCACTCGACAGGTGTCCCAGATACGCAGTATTTT. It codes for CASSHSTGVPDTQYF.

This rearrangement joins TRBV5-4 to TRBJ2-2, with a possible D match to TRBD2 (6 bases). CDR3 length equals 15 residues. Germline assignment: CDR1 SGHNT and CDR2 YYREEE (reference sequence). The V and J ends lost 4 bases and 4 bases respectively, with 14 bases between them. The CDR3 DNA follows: TGTGCCAGCAGCCCGGGGGTAAGGGCCACCGGGGAGCTGTTTTTT. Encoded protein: CASSPGVRATGELFF.

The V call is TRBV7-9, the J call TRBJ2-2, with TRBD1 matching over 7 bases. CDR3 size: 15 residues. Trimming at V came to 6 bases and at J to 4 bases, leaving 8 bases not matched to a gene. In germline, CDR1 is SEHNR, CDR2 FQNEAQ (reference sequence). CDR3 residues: CASRAGGRGTGELFF. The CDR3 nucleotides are TGTGCCAGCAGGGCAGGGGGTCGTGGCACCGGGGAGCTGTTTTTT. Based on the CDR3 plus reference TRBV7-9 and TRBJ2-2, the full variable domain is DTGVSQNPRHKITKRGQNVTFRCDPISEHNRLYWYRQTLGQGPEFLTYFQNEAQLEKSRLLSDRFSAERPKGSFSTLEIQRTEQGDSAMYLCASRAGGRGTGELFFGEGSRLTVL.

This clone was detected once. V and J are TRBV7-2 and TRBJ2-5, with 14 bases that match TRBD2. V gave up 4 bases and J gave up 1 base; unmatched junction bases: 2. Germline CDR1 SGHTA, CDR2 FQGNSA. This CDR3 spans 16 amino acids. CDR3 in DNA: TGTGCCAGCAGCTCCGGACTAGCGGGGGGCCAAGAGACCCAGTACTTC. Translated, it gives CASSSGLAGGQETQYF.

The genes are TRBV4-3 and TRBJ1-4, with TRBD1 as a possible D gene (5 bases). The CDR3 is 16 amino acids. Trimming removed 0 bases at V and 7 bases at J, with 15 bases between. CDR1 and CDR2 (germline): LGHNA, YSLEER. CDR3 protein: CASSQDWGGAGEKLFF. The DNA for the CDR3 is TGCGCCAGCAGCCAAGATTGGGGGGGTGCGGGTGAAAAACTGTTTTTT.

CDR3 in DNA: TGTGCCACCAGCTCCCTGGGGACAGGGGATAACTATGGCTACACCTTC. Protein product: CATSSLGTGDNYGYTF. The V gene is TRBV15, the J gene TRBJ1-2; the match to TRBD1 covers 10 bases. Trimming took 5 bases from V and 1 from J; bases not matched to a gene: 7. The germline V gene has CDR1 LNHNV and CDR2 YYDKDF (reference sequence). The CDR3 has 16 amino acids.

The CDR3: CASSYGTENIQYF. CDR3 DNA: TGCGCCAGCAGTTATGGGACAGAAAACATTCAGTACTTC. The chain employs TRBV5-1 and TRBJ2-4, with 7 bases identical to TRBD1. The CDR3 has 13 amino acids. V was clipped by 5 bases and J by 5 bases; unmatched bases: 4. Germline V gene sequence: CDR1 SGHRS, CDR2 YFSETQ.

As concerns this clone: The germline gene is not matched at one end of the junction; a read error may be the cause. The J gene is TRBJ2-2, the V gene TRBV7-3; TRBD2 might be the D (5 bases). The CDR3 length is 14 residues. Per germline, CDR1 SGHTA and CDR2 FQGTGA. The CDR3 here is CASSLNGRAGELFF. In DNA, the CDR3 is TGTGCCAGCAGCTTAAATGGAAGGGCCGGGGAGTTGTTTTTT.

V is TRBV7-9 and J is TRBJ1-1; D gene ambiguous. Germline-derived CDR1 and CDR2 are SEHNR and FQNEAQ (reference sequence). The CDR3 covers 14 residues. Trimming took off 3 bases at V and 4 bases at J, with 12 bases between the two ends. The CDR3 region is CASSFARDSTEAFF. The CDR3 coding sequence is TGTGCCAGCAGCTTTGCGAGGGATTCCACTGAAGCTTTCTTT.

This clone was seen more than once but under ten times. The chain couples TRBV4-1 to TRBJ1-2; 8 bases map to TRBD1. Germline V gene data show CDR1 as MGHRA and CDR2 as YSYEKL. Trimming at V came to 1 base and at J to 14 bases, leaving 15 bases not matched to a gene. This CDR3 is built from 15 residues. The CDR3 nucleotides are TGCGCCAGCAGCCAAGCGGACAGGGAACAACCCTCATATACCTTC. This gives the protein CASSQADREQPSYTF.

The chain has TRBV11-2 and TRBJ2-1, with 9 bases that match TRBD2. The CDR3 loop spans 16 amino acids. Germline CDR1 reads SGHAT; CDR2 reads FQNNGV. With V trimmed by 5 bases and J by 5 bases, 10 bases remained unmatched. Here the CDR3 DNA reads TGTGCCAGCAGCATCTTTCTAGCGGGGACACACAATGAGCAGTTCTTC. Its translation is CASSIFLAGTHNEQFF. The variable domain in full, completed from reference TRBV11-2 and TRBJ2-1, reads EAGVAQSPRYKIIEKRQSVAFWCNPISGHATLYWYQQILGQGPKLLIQFQNNGVVDDSQLPKDRFSAERLKGVDSTLKIQPAKLEDSAVYLCASSIFLAGTHNEQFFGPGTRLTVL.